This record looks at one T cell receptor (beta chain) sequence and its context. What it binds is unknown. This may come from a read error, since a much larger clone is one base off. V lost 5 bases, J lost 9 bases, and 16 bases lay in between. The CDR3 covers 13 residues. Germline assignment: CDR1 MNHEY and CDR2 SMNVEV (reference sequence). Prepared libraries of TCR beta cDNA carried unique molecular identifiers. The source material, roughly 0.85 to 10 million T cells, gave rise to about 460,000 cDNA molecules. TCRdb processed the PCR reads anew with MiXCR; each CDR3 protein has one entry. This table holds approximately 250,000 distinct CDR3 sequences, around 34% found once. This entry belongs to a study of post-analysis software for immune sequencing data. Study findings and constraints: There were four or five TRBV segments more frequent in patients than controls, and TRBV5-6, TRBV5-1 and TRBV20-1 were among them. In multiple sclerosis, normalized Chao1 diversity was significantly below that of controls.

Input material: blood. The TCR originated in a girl aged 5-17 years with multiple sclerosis. The chain uses TRBV27 and TRBJ1-2; D perhaps matches TRBD1 (6 bases). The CDR3 nucleotides read TGTGCCAGCAGTAAAAACAGGGTTTATAGCTACACCTTC. Residues: CASSKNRVYSYTF.